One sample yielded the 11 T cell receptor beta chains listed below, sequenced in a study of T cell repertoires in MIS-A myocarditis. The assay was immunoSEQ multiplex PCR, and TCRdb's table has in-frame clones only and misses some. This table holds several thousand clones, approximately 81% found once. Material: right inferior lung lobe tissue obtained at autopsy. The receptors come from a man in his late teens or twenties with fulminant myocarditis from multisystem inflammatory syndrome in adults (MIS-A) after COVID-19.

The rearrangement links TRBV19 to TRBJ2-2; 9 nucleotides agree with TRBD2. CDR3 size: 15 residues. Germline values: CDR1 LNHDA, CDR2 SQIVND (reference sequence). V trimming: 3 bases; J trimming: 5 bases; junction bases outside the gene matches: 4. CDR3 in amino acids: CASSMSTSGTGELFF. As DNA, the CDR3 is TGTGCCAGTAGTATGAGTACTAGCGGGACCGGGGAGCTGTTTTTT.

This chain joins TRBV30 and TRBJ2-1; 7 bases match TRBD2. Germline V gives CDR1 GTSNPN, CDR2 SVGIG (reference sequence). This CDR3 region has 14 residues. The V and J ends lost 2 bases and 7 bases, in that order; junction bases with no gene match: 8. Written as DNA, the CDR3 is TGTGCCTGGAGTACAGCGGGATTAAGAAATGAGCAGTTCTTC. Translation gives CAWSTAGLRNEQFF. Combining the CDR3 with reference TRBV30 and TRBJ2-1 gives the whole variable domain SQTIHQWPATLVQPVGSPLSLECTVEGTSNPNLYWYRQAAGRGLQLLFYSVGIGQISSEVPQNLSASRPQDRQFILSSKKLLLSDSGFYLCAWSTAGLRNEQFFGPGTRLTVL.

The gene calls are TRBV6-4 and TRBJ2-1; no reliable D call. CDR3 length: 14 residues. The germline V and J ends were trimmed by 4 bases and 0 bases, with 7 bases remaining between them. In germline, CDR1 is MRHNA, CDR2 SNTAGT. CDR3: CASSGESSYNEQFF. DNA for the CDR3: TGTGCCAGCAGTGGAGAAAGCTCCTACAATGAGCAGTTCTTC.

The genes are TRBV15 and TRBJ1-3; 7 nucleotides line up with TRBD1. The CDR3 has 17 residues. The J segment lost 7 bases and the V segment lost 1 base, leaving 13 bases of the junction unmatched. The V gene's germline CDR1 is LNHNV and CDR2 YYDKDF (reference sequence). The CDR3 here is CATSRGDSGVAGNTIYF. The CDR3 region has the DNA TGTGCCACCAGCAGAGGGGACAGCGGGGTCGCGGGGAACACCATATATTTT.

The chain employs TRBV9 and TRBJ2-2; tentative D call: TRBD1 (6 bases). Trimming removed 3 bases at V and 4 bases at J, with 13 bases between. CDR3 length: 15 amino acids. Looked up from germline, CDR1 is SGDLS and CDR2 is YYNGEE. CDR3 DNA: TGTGCCAGCAGCGGTACCGGGACAAGCACCGGGGAGCTGTTTTTT. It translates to CASSGTGTSTGELFF.

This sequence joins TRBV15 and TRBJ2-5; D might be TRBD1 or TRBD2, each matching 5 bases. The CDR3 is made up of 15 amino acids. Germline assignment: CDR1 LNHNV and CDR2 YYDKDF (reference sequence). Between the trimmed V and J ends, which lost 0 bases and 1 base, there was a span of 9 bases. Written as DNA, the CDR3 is TGTGCCACCAGCAGAGATCCGGGGCCCCAAGAGACCCAGTACTTC. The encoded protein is CATSRDPGPQETQYF.

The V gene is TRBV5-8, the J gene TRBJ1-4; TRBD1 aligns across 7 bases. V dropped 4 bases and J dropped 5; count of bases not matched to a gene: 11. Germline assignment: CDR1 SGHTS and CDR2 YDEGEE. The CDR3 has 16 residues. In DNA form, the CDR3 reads TGTGCCAGCAGCCTGAGGACAGGCTTACGGAATGAAAAACTGTTTTTT. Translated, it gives CASSLRTGLRNEKLFF.

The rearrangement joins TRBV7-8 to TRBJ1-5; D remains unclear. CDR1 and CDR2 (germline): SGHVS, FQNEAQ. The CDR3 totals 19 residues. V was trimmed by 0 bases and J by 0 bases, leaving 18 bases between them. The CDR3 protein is CASSLALNLQMNSNQPQHF. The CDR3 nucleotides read TGTGCCAGCAGCTTAGCGCTAAACTTGCAGATGAATAGCAATCAGCCCCAGCATTTT.

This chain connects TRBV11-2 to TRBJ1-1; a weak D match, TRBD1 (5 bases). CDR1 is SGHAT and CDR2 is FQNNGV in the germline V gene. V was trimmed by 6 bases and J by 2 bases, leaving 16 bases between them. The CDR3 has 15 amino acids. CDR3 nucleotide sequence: TGTGCCAGCAGGAGGGACTCCGGTCTTAACACTGAAGCTTTCTTT. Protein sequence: CASRRDSGLNTEAFF. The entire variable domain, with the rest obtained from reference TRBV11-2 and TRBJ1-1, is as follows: EAGVAQSPRYKIIEKRQSVAFWCNPISGHATLYWYQQILGQGPKLLIQFQNNGVVDDSQLPKDRFSAERLKGVDSTLKIQPAKLEDSAVYLCASRRDSGLNTEAFFGQGTRLTVV.

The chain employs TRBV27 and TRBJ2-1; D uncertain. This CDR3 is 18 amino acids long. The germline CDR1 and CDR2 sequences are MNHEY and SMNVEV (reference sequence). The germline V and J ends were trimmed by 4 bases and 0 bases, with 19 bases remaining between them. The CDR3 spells CASSSLANSLSSYNEQFF. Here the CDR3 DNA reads TGTGCCAGCAGTTCTCTCGCAAACTCCCTTAGCTCCTACAATGAGCAGTTCTTC.

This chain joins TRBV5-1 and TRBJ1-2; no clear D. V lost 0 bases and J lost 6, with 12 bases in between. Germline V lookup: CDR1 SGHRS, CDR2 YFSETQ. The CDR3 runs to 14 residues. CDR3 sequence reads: CASSLAGRENGYTF. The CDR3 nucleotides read TGCGCCAGCAGCTTGGCCGGGCGGGAGAATGGCTACACCTTC.